This TCR beta chain was captured in a study of cytomegalovirus exposure and HLA in healthy donors. PCR primers comprised 60 Vbeta and 13 Jbeta primers. TCRdb keeps only in-frame clones here, not all; method: immunoSEQ multiplex PCR. Here the sample spans 90,000 to 150,000 clones, roughly four fifths being singletons. The sequencing input was PBMCs. The clonotype comes from a man in his forties or fifties in good health and CMV-seronegative.

The CDR3 DNA reads TGCGCCAGCAGTGAGTCTCCAACGGCTAGCCTGCCCTACGAGCAGTACTTC. It encodes CASSESPTASLPYEQYF. The chain uses TRBV10-1 and TRBJ2-7; D perhaps matches TRBD2 (5 bases). The CDR3 extends over 17 amino acids. Germline V gene data show CDR1 as WNHNN and CDR2 as SYGVQD (reference sequence). Trimming took 0 bases from V and 2 from J, leaving 17 bases between them.